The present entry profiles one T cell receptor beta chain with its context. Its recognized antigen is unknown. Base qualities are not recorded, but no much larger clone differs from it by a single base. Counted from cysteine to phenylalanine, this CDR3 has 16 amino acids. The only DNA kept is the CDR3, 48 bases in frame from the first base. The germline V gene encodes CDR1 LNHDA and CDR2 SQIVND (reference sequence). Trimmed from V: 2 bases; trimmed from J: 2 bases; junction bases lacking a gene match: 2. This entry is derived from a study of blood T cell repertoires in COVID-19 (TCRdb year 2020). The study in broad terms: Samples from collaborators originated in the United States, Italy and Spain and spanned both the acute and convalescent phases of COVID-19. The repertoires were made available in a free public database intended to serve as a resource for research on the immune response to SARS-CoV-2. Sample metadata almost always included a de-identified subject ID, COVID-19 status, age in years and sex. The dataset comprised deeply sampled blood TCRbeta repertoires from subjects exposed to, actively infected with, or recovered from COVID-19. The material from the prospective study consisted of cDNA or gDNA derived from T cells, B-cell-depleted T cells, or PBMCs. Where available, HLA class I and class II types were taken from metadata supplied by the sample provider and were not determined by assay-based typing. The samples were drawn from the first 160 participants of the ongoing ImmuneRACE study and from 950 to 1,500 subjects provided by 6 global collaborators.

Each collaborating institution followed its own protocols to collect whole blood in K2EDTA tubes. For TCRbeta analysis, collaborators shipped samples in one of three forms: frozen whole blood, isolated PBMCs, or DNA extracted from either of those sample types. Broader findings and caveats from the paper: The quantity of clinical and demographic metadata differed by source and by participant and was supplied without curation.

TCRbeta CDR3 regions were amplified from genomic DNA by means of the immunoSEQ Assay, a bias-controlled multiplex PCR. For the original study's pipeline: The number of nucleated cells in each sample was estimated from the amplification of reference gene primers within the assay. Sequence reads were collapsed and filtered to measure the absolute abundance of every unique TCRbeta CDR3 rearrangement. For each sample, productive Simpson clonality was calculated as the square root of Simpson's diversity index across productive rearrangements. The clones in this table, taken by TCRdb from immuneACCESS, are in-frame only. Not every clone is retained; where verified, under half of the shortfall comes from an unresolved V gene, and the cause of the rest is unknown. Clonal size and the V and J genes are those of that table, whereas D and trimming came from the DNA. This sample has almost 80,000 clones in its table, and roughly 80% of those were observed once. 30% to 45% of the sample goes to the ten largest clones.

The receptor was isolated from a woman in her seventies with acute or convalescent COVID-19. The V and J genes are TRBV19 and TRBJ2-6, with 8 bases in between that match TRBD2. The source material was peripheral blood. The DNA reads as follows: TGTGCCAGTAGTATATCAGCGGGAGCTGGGGCCAACGTCCTGACTTTC. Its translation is CASSISAGAGANVLTF.